Described below is a single TCR beta chain sequence and its context. Its cognate antigen has yet to be identified. Base qualities are not recorded, but no much larger clone differs from it by a single base. This specimen belongs to a study of shared T cell receptors in the human thymus (TCRdb year 2021). Broadly, across the study: The study examined how self-reactive, shared T-cell receptor alpha chains are generated in the human thymus.

The protocol used for the library was the immunoSEQ multiplex PCR assay. Entries here come from immuneACCESS through TCRdb and include only in-frame sequences with V and J called. Some clones fail to appear in such tables; in the studies checked, an unresolved V gene covers under half of the shortfall, and the cause of the remainder is unknown. Across this sample there are some 700,000 clones, with 80% to 90% seen only once. The ten largest make up roughly 0.01% of the sample. V loses 0 bases, J loses 7 bases, and the germline ends lie 19 bases apart. The CDR3, from cysteine to phenylalanine, totals 17 residues. Of all the DNA, just the CDR3 is kept, 51 bases in frame from base 1. The germline V gene gives CDR1 as SGHDN and CDR2 as FVKESK. This sample also belongs to another study, concerning human thymus T cells. Looking at the second paper: The donors were immunologically healthy infants in Finland who had open corrective cardiac surgery for congenital heart defects. Thymus tissue was collected as surgical resects that were removed during corrective cardiac surgery. V and J gene segment usage appeared biased in both thymic and peripheral blood repertoires. The related research reported highly overlapping thymic TCR repertoires among unrelated individuals. The study described the TCR alpha and beta repertoires in roughly 8 infant thymus samples and a few matching peripheral blood samples. Donor ages ranging from 7 to 244 days were recorded, and 5 or 6 male and a couple of female infants were included in the cohort. Thymocytes were mechanically released from the tissue and were stored as pellets of about 9-33 million cells at -70 degrees C. A QIAsymphony instrument was used to extract genomic DNA from the frozen cell pellets. TCRB and TCRAD loci were amplified from a standardized quantity of quality-controlled genomic DNA using the immunoSEQ multiplex PCR assay. The V(D)J region was spanned by amplicons of a length sufficient to cover the CDR3 and to identify V and J genes. Through the commercial immunoSEQ service, the amplicons were sequenced on an Illumina platform. Primer bias and sequencing errors were corrected using previously described methods, and TCRAD and TCRB definitions followed the IMGT database. Analysis of the repertoires was done with immunoSEQ Analyzer 3.0 and VDJTools and included basic statistics, V/J segment usage, diversity estimates, rarefaction and pairwise overlap. To estimate diversity, the Chao1, ChaoE, Efron-Thisted, Shannon and inverse Simpson indices were applied, and diversity was also estimated on datasets down-sampled to the smallest sample. Repertoire overlap was determined by strict matching of CDR3 nucleotide sequence, V gene and J gene, and Jaccard-based multidimensional scaling clustering was applied. On average, thymus samples yielded around 810,000 unique TCRB clonotypes, whereas blood samples yielded roughly 81,000.

The sequence joins TRBV14 to TRBJ2-1; possibly the D gene is TRBD2, per 5 matching bases. Sequenced: thymocytes. The receptor was derived from a girl less than two years old with a congenital heart defect. Donor details come from another sample of the same person, matched by shared clones. The CDR3 protein is CASSQDPGLGKDNEQFF. The sequenced DNA is TGTGCCAGCAGCCAAGATCCCGGACTGGGGAAAGATAATGAGCAGTTCTTC.